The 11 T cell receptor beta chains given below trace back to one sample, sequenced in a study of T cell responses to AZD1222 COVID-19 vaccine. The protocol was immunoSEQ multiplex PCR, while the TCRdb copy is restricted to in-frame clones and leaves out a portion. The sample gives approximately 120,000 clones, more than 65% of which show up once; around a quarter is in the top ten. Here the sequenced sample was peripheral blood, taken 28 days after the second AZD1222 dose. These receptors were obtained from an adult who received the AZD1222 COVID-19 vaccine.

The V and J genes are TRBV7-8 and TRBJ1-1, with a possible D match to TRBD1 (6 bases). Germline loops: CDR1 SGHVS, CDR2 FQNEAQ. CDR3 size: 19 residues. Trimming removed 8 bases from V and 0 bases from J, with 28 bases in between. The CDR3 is CASGLPIRDTVILNTEAFF. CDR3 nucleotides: TGTGCCAGCGGCCTTCCTATCCGGGACACCGTTATATTGAACACTGAAGCTTTCTTT. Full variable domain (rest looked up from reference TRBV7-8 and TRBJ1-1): GAGVSQSPRYKVAKRGQDVALRCDPISGHVSLFWYQQALGQGPEFLTYFQNEAQLDKSGLPSDRFFAERPEGSVSTLKIQRTQQEDSAVYLCASGLPIRDTVILNTEAFFGQGTRLTVV.

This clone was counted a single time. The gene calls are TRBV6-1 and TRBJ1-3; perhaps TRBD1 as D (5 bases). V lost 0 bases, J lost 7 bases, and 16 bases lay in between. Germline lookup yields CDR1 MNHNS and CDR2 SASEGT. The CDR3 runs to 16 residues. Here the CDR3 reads CASSEARAGNWNTIYF. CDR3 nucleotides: TGTGCCAGCAGTGAAGCCAGGGCAGGGAATTGGAACACCATATATTTT.

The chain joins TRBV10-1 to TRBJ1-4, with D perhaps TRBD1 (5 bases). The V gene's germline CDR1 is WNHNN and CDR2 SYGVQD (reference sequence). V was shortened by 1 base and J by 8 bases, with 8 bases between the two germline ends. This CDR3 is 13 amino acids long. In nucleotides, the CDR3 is TGCGCCAGCAGTGAGTGGGGGAACGAAAAACTGTTTTTT. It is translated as CASSEWGNEKLFF.

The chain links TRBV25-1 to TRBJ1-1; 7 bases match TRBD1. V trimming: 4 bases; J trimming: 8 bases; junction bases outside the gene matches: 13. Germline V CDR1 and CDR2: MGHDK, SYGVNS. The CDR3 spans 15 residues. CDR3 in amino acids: CASSATTGAWREAFF. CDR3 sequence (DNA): TGTGCCAGCAGTGCCACTACAGGGGCTTGGAGGGAAGCTTTCTTT. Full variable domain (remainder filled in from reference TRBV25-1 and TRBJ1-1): EADIYQTPRYLVIGTGKKITLECSQTMGHDKMYWYQQDPGMELHLIHYSYGVNSTEKGDLSSESTVSRIRTEHFPLTLESARPSHTSQYLCASSATTGAWREAFFGQGTRLTVV.

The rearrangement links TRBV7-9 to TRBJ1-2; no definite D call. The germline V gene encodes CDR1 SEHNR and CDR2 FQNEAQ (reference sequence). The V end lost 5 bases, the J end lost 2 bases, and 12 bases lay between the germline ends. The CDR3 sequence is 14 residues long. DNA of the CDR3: TGTGCCAGCAGCCCCTGGACGTTAAACTATGGCTACACCTTC. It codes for CASSPWTLNYGYTF.

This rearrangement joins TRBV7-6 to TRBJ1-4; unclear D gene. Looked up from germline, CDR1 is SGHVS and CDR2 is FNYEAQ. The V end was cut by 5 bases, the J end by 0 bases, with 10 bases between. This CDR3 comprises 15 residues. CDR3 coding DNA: TGTGCCAGCAGCCGTGGAGGGACAACTAATGAAAAACTGTTTTTT. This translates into CASSRGGTTNEKLFF.

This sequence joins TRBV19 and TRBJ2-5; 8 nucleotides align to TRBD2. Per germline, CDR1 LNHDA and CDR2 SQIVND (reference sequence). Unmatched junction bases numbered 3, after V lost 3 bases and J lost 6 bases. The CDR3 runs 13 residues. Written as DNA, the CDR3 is TGTGCCAGTAGTATCCCGGGAGGGAAGACCCAGTACTTC. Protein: CASSIPGGKTQYF.

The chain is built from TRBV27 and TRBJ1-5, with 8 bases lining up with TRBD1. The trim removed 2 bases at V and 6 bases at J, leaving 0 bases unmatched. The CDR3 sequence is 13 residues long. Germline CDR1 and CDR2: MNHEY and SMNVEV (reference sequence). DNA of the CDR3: TGTGCCAGCAGTTTACAGGGGGCTCAGCCCCAGCATTTT. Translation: CASSLQGAQPQHF.

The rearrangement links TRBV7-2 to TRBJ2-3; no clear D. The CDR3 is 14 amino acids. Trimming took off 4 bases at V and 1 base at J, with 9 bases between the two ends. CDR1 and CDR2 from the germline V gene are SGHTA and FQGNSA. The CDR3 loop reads CASSSTHGTDTQYF. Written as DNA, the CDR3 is TGTGCCAGCAGCTCCACGCATGGCACAGATACGCAGTATTTT. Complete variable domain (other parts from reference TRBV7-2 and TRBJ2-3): GAGVSQSPSNKVTEKGKDVELRCDPISGHTALYWYRQSLGQGLEFLIYFQGNSAPDKSGLPSDRFSAERTGGSVSTLTIQRTQQEDSAVYLCASSSTHGTDTQYFGPGTRLTVL.

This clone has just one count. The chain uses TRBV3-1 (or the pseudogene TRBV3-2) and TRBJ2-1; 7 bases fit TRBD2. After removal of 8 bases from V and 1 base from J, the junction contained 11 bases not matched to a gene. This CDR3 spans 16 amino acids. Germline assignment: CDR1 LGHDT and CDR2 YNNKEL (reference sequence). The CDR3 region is CASFRRGDQSYNEQFF. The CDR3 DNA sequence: TGTGCCAGCTTCCGACGGGGGGATCAATCCTACAATGAGCAGTTCTTC.

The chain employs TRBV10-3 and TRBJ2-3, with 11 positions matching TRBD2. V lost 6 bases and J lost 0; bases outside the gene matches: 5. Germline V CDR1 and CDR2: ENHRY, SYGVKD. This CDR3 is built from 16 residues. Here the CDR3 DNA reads TGTGCCATCAGGCCGGGACTAGCGGCTAGCACAGATACGCAGTATTTT. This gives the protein CAIRPGLAASTDTQYF.